This T cell receptor beta chain was found in a study of early T cells in non-severe SARS-CoV-2 infection (dated by TCRdb to the early 2020s). Concerning the study at large: Because TCR sequencing was done on bulk RNA from unsorted whole blood, the alpha and beta chains could not be paired. General findings and caveats noted by the study authors: VDJdb matching was skewed toward anti-spike CD8 responses and likely underestimated virus-specific expansions, missing private and CD4 specificities.

Ten or more counts support this clonotype. Its antigen target is currently unknown. No qualities accompany the bases; no much larger clone lies one base away. The study was a case-control design nested within a healthcare worker cohort in London, UK, with weekly nasopharyngeal swab PCR tests and blood sampling. Between 23 and 31 March 2020, the week of the UK lockdown, healthcare workers were enrolled and then followed up weekly for as long as 16 weeks. Library preparation was by 5' RACE. Sequencing took place on a NextSeq 500. Unique molecular identifiers were attached to individual cDNA molecules in the TCR library protocol so that sequencing error and PCR bias could be corrected. Both TCR alpha and beta chains were sequenced, and tight co-correlation was observed between alpha and beta sequence abundances in each sample. Processing in the source paper ran as follows. Decombinator V4 was used to perform V gene, J gene and CDR3 annotation of TCR sequences. TCRs were defined as expanded if a significant change between any two time points was detected under a Poisson model with p below 0.0001. TCR abundances were normalised to the total number of TCRs sequenced per sample and expressed as counts per million. TRAV1-2 paired with TRAJ12, TRAJ20 or TRAJ33 defined MAIT TCRs, while TRAV10 paired with TRAJ18 defined iNKT TCRs. VDJdb, accessed 1 November 2021, was searched for CMV, EBV and SARS-CoV-2 annotated TCRs, with TCRs annotated for multiple antigens excluded. TCRdb took the public reads, trimmed them with fastp at Q25, ran MiXCR for clone calling and kept in-frame beta chains. CDR3 protein sequences are deduplicated, and each keeps its most common genes and DNA. TCRdb, not the original authors, processed these V and J calls. The sample data list some 30,000 distinct CDR3 sequences, and about 3.9% of these were observed just once. Roughly 8.2% of the sample belongs to the ten largest clones.

Trimming costs V 1 base and J 2 bases, and their ends lie 11 bases apart. The CDR3 holds 15 amino acids from the cysteine to the phenylalanine. Of the read, only the CDR3 DNA is kept; its 45 bases are in frame from base 1. Sequences SEHNR (CDR1) and FQNEAQ (CDR2) are obtained from the germline V gene (reference sequence). The clonotype comes from an adult who was a healthcare worker with PCR-confirmed SARS-CoV-2 infection or an uninfected control (not recorded which). The chain uses TRBV7-9 and TRBJ1-2, and TRBD1 may be the D gene, going by 6 matching bases. Source material: whole blood. For the CDR3, the sequence is CASSLDQGPNYGYTF. The DNA is as follows: TGTGCCAGCAGCTTAGATCAGGGGCCGAACTATGGCTACACCTTC.